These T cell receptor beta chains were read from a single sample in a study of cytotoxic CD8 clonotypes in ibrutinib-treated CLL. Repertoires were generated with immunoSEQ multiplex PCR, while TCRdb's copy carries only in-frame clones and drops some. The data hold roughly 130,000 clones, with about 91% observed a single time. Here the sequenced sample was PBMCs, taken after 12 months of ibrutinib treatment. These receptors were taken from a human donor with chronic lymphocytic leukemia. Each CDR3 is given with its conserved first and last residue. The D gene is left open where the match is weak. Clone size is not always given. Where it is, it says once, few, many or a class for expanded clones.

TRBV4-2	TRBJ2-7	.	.	CASSQEGVDSVEQYF	TGTGCCAGCAGCCAAGAGGGGGTAGACTCTGTCGAGCAGTACTTC
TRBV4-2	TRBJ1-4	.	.	CASSQEQLRGHEKLFF	TGTGCCAGCAGCCAAGAACAACTTCGGGGGCACGAAAAACTGTTTTTT
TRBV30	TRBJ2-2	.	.	CAWSRWVTGELFF	TGTGCCTGGAGTCGATGGGTAACCGGGGAGCTGTTTTTT
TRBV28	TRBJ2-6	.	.	CASSSRSSSGANVLTF	TGTGCCAGCAGTAGCCGGAGCTCCTCTGGGGCCAACGTCCTGACTTTC
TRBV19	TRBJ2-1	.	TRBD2	CAIGRTGTSKYNEQFF	TGTGCCATAGGACGAACCGGGACTAGCAAGTACAATGAGCAGTTCTTC
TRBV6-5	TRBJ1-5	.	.	CASSYSMPSNQPQHF	TGTGCCAGCAGTTACTCGATGCCAAGCAATCAGCCCCAGCATTTT
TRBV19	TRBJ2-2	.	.	CASRRGARTNTGELFF	TGTGCCAGTCGAAGGGGGGCCAGGACGAACACCGGGGAGCTGTTTTTT
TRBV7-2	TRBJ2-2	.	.	CASSLGSQGKTGELFF	TGTGCCAGCAGCCTGGGGTCTCAGGGTAAAACCGGGGAGCTGTTTTTT
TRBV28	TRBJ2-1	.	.	CASSLGLGEQFF	TGTGCCAGCAGCCTGGGATTGGGTGAGCAGTTCTTC
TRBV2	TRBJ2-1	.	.	CASSHSFANEQFF	TGTGCCAGCAGCCACAGCTTCGCGAATGAGCAGTTCTTC
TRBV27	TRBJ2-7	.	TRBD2	CASSPLPLAGGRSVQYF	TGTGCCAGCAGTCCCCTACCGTTAGCGGGAGGGAGATCCGTGCAGTACTTC
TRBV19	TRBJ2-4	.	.	CASITKNIQYF	TGTGCCAGTATTACCAAAAACATTCAGTACTTC
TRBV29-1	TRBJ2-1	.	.	CSVEGYRYEQFF	TGCAGCGTTGAAGGATACAGGTATGAGCAGTTCTTC
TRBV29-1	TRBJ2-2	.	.	CSAWGPGGELFF	TGCAGCGCCTGGGGTCCCGGCGGGGAGCTGTTTTTT
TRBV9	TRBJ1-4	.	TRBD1	CASSTNPVGQESTNEKLFF	TGTGCCAGCAGCACCAACCCCGTGGGACAGGAATCAACTAATGAAAAACTGTTTTTT
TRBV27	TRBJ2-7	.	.	CASGPWYEQYF	TGTGCCAGCGGCCCCTGGTACGAGCAGTACTTC
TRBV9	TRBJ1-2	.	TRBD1	CASSVGTGGDGYTF	TGTGCCAGCAGCGTAGGGACAGGGGGCGATGGCTACACCTTC
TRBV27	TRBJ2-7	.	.	CASSYRGPTYEQYF	TGTGCCAGCAGTTACCGGGGACCAACCTACGAGCAGTACTTC
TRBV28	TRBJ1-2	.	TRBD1	CASSLFHRGQSGYTF	TGTGCCAGCAGTTTGTTCCACAGGGGGCAGTCTGGCTACACCTTC
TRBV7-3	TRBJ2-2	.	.	CASSLGQFAGELFF	TGTGCCAGCAGCCTCGGACAGTTTGCCGGGGAGCTGTTTTTT
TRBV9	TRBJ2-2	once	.	CASSTPERGTGELFF	TGTGCCAGCAGCACCCCGGAACGGGGCACCGGGGAGCTGTTTTTT
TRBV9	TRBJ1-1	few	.	CASSVVRQGSYEAFF	TGTGCCAGCAGCGTAGTTCGCCAGGGTAGCTATGAAGCTTTCTTT
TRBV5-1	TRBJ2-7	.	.	CASSLDDALYF	TGCGCCAGCAGCTTGGATGATGCCCTGTACTTC
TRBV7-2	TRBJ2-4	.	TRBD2	CASSPTSGMAKNIQYF	TGTGCCAGCAGTCCTACTAGCGGGATGGCCAAAAACATTCAGTACTTC
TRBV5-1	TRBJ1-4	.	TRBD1	CASSLGQGNTGEKLFF	TGCGCCAGCAGCTTAGGACAGGGAAACACGGGGGAAAAACTGTTTTTT
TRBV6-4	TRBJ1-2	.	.	CASSQGGDSVYGYTF	TGTGCCAGCAGCCAAGGGGGGGACTCGGTCTATGGCTACACCTTC
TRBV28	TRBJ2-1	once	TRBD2	CASGASGRNEQFF	TGTGCCAGCGGGGCTAGCGGGAGGAACGAGCAGTTCTTC
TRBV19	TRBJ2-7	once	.	CASSVGQPYEQYF	TGTGCCAGTAGTGTCGGACAGCCCTACGAGCAGTACTTC
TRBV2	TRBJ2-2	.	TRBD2	CASSDRGLANTGELFF	TGTGCCAGCAGTGACCGCGGACTAGCGAACACCGGGGAGCTGTTTTTT
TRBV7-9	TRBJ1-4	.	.	CASSSSGSTNEKLFF	TGTGCCAGCAGCTCCTCGGGTTCAACTAATGAAAAACTGTTTTTT
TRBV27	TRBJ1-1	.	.	CASTGWGEAFF	TGTGCCAGCACCGGATGGGGTGAAGCTTTCTTT
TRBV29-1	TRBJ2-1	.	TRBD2	CSVGGTSGMYSYNEQFF	TGCAGCGTTGGGGGGACTAGCGGGATGTACTCCTACAATGAGCAGTTCTTC
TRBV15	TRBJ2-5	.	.	CATSRNLGETQYF	TGTGCCACCAGCCGGAACCTGGGGGAGACCCAGTACTTC
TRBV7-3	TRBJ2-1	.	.	CASSLTDNPYNEQFF	TGTGCCAGCAGCTTAACGGACAATCCTTACAATGAGCAGTTCTTC
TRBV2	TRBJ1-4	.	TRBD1	CASSAILTGGEKLFF	TGTGCCAGCAGTGCGATTCTGACAGGGGGGGAGAAACTGTTTTTT
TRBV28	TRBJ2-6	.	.	CASSRMGAGANVLTF	TGTGCCAGCAGTAGGATGGGGGCTGGGGCCAACGTCCTGACTTTC
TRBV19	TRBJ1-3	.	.	CASSLSQGVGNTIYF	TGTGCCAGTAGTCTCTCGCAGGGTGTCGGAAACACCATATATTTT